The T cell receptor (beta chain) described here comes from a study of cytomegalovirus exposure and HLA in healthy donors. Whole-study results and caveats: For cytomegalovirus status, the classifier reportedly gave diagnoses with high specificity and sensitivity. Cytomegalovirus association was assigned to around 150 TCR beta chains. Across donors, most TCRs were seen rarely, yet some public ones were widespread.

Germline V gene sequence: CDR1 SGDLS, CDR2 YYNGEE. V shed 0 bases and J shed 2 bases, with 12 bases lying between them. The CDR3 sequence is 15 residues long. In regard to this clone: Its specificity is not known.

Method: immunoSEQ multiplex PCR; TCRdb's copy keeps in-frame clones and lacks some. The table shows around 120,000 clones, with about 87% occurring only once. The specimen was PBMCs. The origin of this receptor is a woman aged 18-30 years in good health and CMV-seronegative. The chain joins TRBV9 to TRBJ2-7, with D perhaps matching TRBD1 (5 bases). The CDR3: CASSVETGTTYEQYF. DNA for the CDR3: TGTGCCAGCAGCGTAGAAACAGGCACAACCTACGAGCAGTACTTC.